The rows below give T cell receptor beta chains drawn from one sample of a study of blood T cell repertoires in COVID-19. Assay used: immunoSEQ multiplex PCR; TCRdb lists only in-frame clones, some missing. The sample records over 120,000 clones, around 87% being singletons. Sequencing input: PBMCs or T cells enriched from blood (not recorded which). These receptors were taken from a man between 60 and 75 years old who had recovered from COVID-19. CDR3s include the opening cysteine and the closing phenylalanine or tryptophan. The D gene is left open where the match is weak. Where a row states a size, it is once, few, many or the class of an expanded clone; other rows omit it.

NA	NA	12	TRBV11-2	TRBJ2-7	TGTGCCAGCAGCAACAGCCCCCGAGAGCAGTACTTC	CASSNSPREQYF
NA	NA	13	TRBV5-1	TRBJ1-1	TGCGCCAGCAGACAGGATTCGAACACTGAAGCTTTCTTT	CASRQDSNTEAFF
NA	NA	13	TRBV29-1	TRBJ2-3	TGCAGCGTTGGTAGGGGAAGCACAGATACGCAGTATTTT	CSVGRGSTDTQYF
NA	NA	14	TRBV19	TRBJ1-2	TGTGCCAGTAGTTTTTCCCACTTCTTCGATGGCTACACCTTC	CASSFSHFFDGYTF
TRBD1	NA	15	TRBV28	TRBJ1-2	TGTGCCAGCAGTGTCGGGACAGGGGGCCCCTATGGCTACACCTTC	CASSVGTGGPYGYTF
TRBD2	NA	15	TRBV7-6	TRBJ2-1	TGTGCCAGCAGAATCGGGACTAGCGCGGTCAATGAGCAGTTCTTC	CASRIGTSAVNEQFF
TRBD1	few	16	TRBV28	TRBJ1-5	TGTGCCAGCGGTACCGGGACAGCCCTGACTAATCAGCCCCAGCATTTT	CASGTGTALTNQPQHF
TRBD1	few	12	TRBV7-9	TRBJ2-7	TGTGCCACAGGGGACAGGGTGGGCGAGCAGTACTTC	CATGDRVGEQYF
TRBD1	NA	15	TRBV5-4	TRBJ2-7	TGTGCCAGCAGCTTGTTCTTGACAGGGGGCTACGAGCAGTACTTC	CASSLFLTGGYEQYF
NA	NA	15	TRBV4-1	TRBJ1-5	TGCGCCAGCAGCCCCAGACAGGCCCCACGAAGGGTCCAGCATTTT	CASSPRQAPRRVQHF
NA	NA	16	TRBV23-1	TRBJ1-1	TGCGCCAGCAGTCTCGAAGTGGACAGCTTGAACACTGAAGCTTTCTTT	CASSLEVDSLNTEAFF
NA	NA	13	TRBV9	TRBJ1-5	TGTGCCAGCAGCGTAGGCTCGGGTCAGCCCCAGCATTTT	CASSVGSGQPQHF
TRBD2	NA	14	TRBV6-5	TRBJ2-5	TGTGCCAGCCGGTCTAGCGGGAGCGGTGAGACCCAGTACTTC	CASRSSGSGETQYF
TRBD2	NA	14	TRBV28	TRBJ2-7	TGTGCCAGCAGTTTACGCGGGAGTAACTACGAGCAGTACTTC	CASSLRGSNYEQYF
NA	NA	15	TRBV3-1/TRBV3-2	TRBJ1-2	TGTGCCAGCAGCCGTTCCGGGGGGGGCCTAAATGGCTACACCTTC	CASSRSGGGLNGYTF